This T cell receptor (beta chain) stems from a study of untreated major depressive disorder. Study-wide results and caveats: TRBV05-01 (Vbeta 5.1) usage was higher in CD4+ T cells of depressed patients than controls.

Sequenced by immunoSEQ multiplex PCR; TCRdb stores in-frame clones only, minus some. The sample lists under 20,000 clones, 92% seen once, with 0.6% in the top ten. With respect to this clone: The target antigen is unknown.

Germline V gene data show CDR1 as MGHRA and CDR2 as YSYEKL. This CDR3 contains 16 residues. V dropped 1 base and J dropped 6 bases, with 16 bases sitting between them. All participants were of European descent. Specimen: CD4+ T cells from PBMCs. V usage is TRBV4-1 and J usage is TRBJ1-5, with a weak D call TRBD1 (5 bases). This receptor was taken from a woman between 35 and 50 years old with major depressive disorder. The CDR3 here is CASSQGRDPGSQPQHF. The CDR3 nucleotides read TGCGCCAGCAGCCAAGGAAGGGACCCCGGTAGTCAGCCCCAGCATTTT.